The 17 T cell receptor beta chains presented below share a single source sample, sequenced in a study of T cells in localized non-small cell lung cancer. The method was immunoSEQ multiplex PCR; TCRdb's version includes in-frame clones alone and lacks a portion of them. The data contain approximately 25,000 clones, about nine tenths of them singletons. The source was peripheral blood, collected before any cancer treatment. Every receptor here comes from a woman aged 35 to 75 with stage I lung adenocarcinoma.

The chain joins TRBV5-8 to TRBJ2-2; a possible D gene is TRBD2 (5 bases). Germline V gene data show CDR1 as SGHTS and CDR2 as YDEGEE. V was clipped by 6 bases and J by 6 bases, with 12 bases between them. CDR3 length: 13 amino acids. This CDR3 reads CASIPFGAGELFF. As DNA, the CDR3 is TGTGCCAGCATACCCTTCGGGGCCGGGGAGCTGTTTTTT.

This clone was recorded once. The chain joins TRBV7-9 to TRBJ2-6; the match to TRBD1 covers 9 bases. CDR3 length: 16 amino acids. V lost 1 base, J lost 6 bases, and 4 bases stayed unmatched. CDR1 and CDR2 (germline): SEHNR, FQNEAQ (reference sequence). CDR3 in DNA: TGTGCCAGCAGCTTAGGAGGGACAGGGATGGCCAACGTCCTGACTTTC. Translating gives CASSLGGTGMANVLTF.

The CDR3 spells CASKLAGVTDTQYF. CDR3 in DNA: TGTGCCAGCAAACTAGCGGGAGTCACAGATACGCAGTATTTT. V is TRBV11-2 and J is TRBJ2-3; 11 nucleotides agree with TRBD2. The CDR3 length is 14 residues. The ends lost 7 bases at V and 2 bases at J; junction bases unmatched: 2. Germline loops: CDR1 SGHAT, CDR2 FQNNGV.

On this clone: This same CDR3 is encoded by further DNA sequences in the sample. This chain links TRBV9 with TRBJ1-1, with D unresolved. The germline V and J ends were trimmed by 0 bases and 0 bases, with 9 bases remaining between them. CDR1 is SGDLS and CDR2 is YYNGEE in the germline V gene. The CDR3 is 15 amino acids. The DNA for the CDR3 is TGTGCCAGCAGCGTAGCTCCAGGAATGAACACTGAAGCTTTCTTT. Translation: CASSVAPGMNTEAFF.

V is TRBV19 and J is TRBJ1-1, with D possibly being TRBD1 (5 bases). Trimming cost V 3 bases and J 0 bases, with 5 bases left between them. This CDR3 has 13 residues. Germline V lookup: CDR1 LNHDA, CDR2 SQIVND (reference sequence). DNA for the CDR3: TGTGCCAGTAGTATGGGGCTGAACACTGAAGCTTTCTTT. Protein sequence: CASSMGLNTEAFF.

This clone occurred once. The V gene is TRBV28, the J gene TRBJ2-2; either TRBD1 or TRBD2 may supply D (5 bases each). Per the germline V gene, CDR1 is MDHEN and CDR2 is SYDVKM. CDR3 length: 16 amino acids. The V end lost 5 bases, the J end lost 1 base, and 14 bases lay between the germline ends. The CDR3 here is CASSTTGTGNTGELFF. CDR3 DNA sequence: TGTGCCAGCAGTACTACCGGGACGGGGAACACCGGGGAGCTGTTTTTT.

This chain uses TRBV27 with TRBJ1-6; TRBD1 agrees at 10 bases. The CDR3 contains 16 residues. Germline assignment: CDR1 MNHEY and CDR2 SMNVEV (reference sequence). Trimming cost V 6 bases and J 7 bases; bases outside gene matches: 9. This CDR3 is CASSFTGTGANSPLHF. CDR3 DNA sequence: TGTGCCAGCAGCTTTACCGGGACAGGGGCCAATTCACCCCTCCACTTT.

The V gene is TRBV5-1, the J gene TRBJ1-2; D is perhaps TRBD1 (5 bases). From germline, CDR1 is SGHRS and CDR2 YFSETQ. V gave up 4 bases and J gave up 6 bases, with 10 bases separating them. CDR3 length equals 12 residues. This CDR3 reads CASSPTDHGYTF. CDR3 nucleotide sequence: TGCGCCAGCAGCCCGACAGATCATGGCTACACCTTC.

The gene calls are TRBV2 and TRBJ1-1; possible D gene TRBD1, 5 bases. This CDR3 is 15 amino acids long. Trimming stripped 4 bases from V and 9 bases from J, with 21 bases between. Per germline, CDR1 SNHLY and CDR2 FYNNEI. As DNA, the CDR3 is TGTGCCAGCAGTGTCGAGTTGGGGGGTATCTATCAAGCTTTCTTT. It translates to CASSVELGGIYQAFF.

This clone is a singleton in its sample. This chain uses TRBV10-2 with TRBJ2-7; tentatively, D is TRBD2 (5 bases). The V and J ends lost 0 bases and 6 bases respectively, with 9 bases between them. The CDR3 loop spans 13 amino acids. The germline gives CDR1 WSHSY, CDR2 SAAADI. This chain's CDR3 is CASSESLESEQYF. In DNA, the CDR3 is TGCGCCAGCAGTGAGTCACTAGAGTCCGAGCAGTACTTC.

The gene calls are TRBV6-5 and TRBJ1-2; D is possibly TRBD1 (6 bases). Per germline, CDR1 MNHEY and CDR2 SVGAGI. CDR3 length: 15 residues. V lost 0 bases to trimming and J lost 4 bases, with 12 bases between them. CDR3 sequence (DNA): TGTGCCAGCAGTTACTCCTCGACAGGTCCCTATGGCTACACCTTC. It translates to CASSYSSTGPYGYTF.

This sequence joins TRBV14 and TRBJ1-2, with D possibly matching TRBD1 (5 bases). This CDR3 is built from 12 residues. The germline gives CDR1 SGHDN, CDR2 FVKESK. Trimming cost V 6 bases and J 4 bases, with 9 bases left between them. The DNA of the CDR3 is TGTGCCAGCAGGGGGCTCGGCTATGGCTACACCTTC. This gives the protein CASRGLGYGYTF. Together with reference TRBV14 and TRBJ1-2, the CDR3 gives the full variable domain: EAGVTQFPSHSVIEKGQTVTLRCDPISGHDNLYWYRRVMGKEIKFLLHFVKESKQDESGMPNNRFLAERTGGTYSTLKVQPAELEDSGVYFCASRGLGYGYTFGSGTRLTVV.

This chain connects TRBV27 to TRBJ2-4; 9 bases are a match to TRBD1. The germline V gene has CDR1 MNHEY and CDR2 SMNVEV (reference sequence). V shed 5 bases, J shed 0 bases, and the junction held 5 bases outside the gene matches. The CDR3 is 16 amino acids. This CDR3 reads CASSAQGAGAKNIQYF. DNA for the CDR3: TGTGCCAGCAGTGCACAGGGGGCGGGAGCCAAAAACATTCAGTACTTC.

The chain joins TRBV5-1 to TRBJ1-1, with 10 bases aligning to TRBD1. The CDR3 extends over 16 amino acids. The V gene end was trimmed by 7 bases and the J gene end by 0 bases; junction bases not matched to a gene: 9. Germline V gene sequence: CDR1 SGHRS, CDR2 YFSETQ. CDR3 region: CASEPGQGLMNTEAFF. CDR3 sequence (DNA): TGCGCCAGCGAACCGGGACAGGGGCTCATGAACACTGAAGCTTTCTTT. The full variable domain, in which reference TRBV5-1 and TRBJ1-1 provide the parts outside the CDR3, is KAGVTQTPRYLIKTRGQQVTLSCSPISGHRSVSWYQQTPGQGLQFLFEYFSETQRNKGNFPGRFSGRQFSNSRSEMNVSTLELGDSALYLCASEPGQGLMNTEAFFGQGTRLTVV.

Points on this clone: The missing conserved phenylalanine or tryptophan at the end of this CDR3 makes a read error likely. The chain has TRBV28 and TRBJ2-4; 7 nucleotides align to TRBD2. CDR3 size: 18 residues. Germline lookup yields CDR1 MDHEN and CDR2 SYDVKM. Losses at the gene ends were 8 bases for V and 0 bases for J; bases not matched to a gene: 16. The CDR3 nucleotides read TGTGCCAGCTCTCCGCCCGGGACTACCCTTATAGCCAAAAACATTCAGTACCTC. Encoded protein: CASSPPGTTLIAKNIQYL.

J is TRBJ2-1 and V is TRBV28, with TRBD2 as a possible D gene (6 bases). This CDR3 spans 11 amino acids. Per germline, CDR1 MDHEN and CDR2 SYDVKM. Trimming cost V 8 bases and J 16 bases, with 18 bases left between them. The CDR3 DNA reads as TGTGCCAGCCGACGAATGGCGGGGACCTTCTTC. This encodes CASRRMAGTFF.

The sample holds one count of this clone. V gene TRBV11-3 combines with J gene TRBJ2-7; 9 nucleotides line up with TRBD1. The junction had 7 bases not matched to a gene; V was cut back by 5 bases and J by 5 bases. CDR1 and CDR2 from the germline V gene are SGHNT and YENEEA. The CDR3 loop spans 14 amino acids. The CDR3 DNA reads as TGTGCCAGCAGCAAATCGGGACAGGGCCACGAGCAGTACTTC. This encodes CASSKSGQGHEQYF.